Presented here are 2 T cell receptor beta chains from one specimen sequenced in a study of blood T cell repertoires in COVID-19 (dated by TCRdb to the early 2020s). Libraries were made using the immunoSEQ multiplex PCR assay. Imported from immuneACCESS, the table was reduced by TCRdb to in-frame sequences with V and J called. These copies leave out some clones; in studies compared against another copy, an unresolved V gene accounts for under half, and the cause of the remainder is not known. The sample table holds around 150,000 clones, of which 84% were seen once. The top ten clonotypes cover 7.2% of the sample. Input material: peripheral blood. These receptors all come from a woman aged 50 to 60 in a cohort sampled during active or convalescent COVID-19.

This clone was detected only a few times. The gene calls are TRBV15 and TRBJ2-3; the match to TRBD1 covers 10 bases. The CDR3 covers 17 residues. Germline CDR1 LNHNV, CDR2 YYDKDF (reference sequence). The V segment lost 0 bases and the J segment 2 bases; nucleotides outside the gene matches: 5. This CDR3 is CATSRDKGTGVTDTQYF. The CDR3 nucleotides read TGTGCCACCAGCAGAGATAAGGGGACAGGGGTCACAGATACGCAGTATTTT.

The V call is TRBV6-5, the J call TRBJ2-1, with 8 bases fitting TRBD2. The CDR3 covers 16 residues. Germline V CDR1 and CDR2: MNHEY, SVGAGI. Unmatched junction bases numbered 7, after V lost 4 bases and J lost 2 bases. The chain's CDR3 is CASSLSGGGTYNEQFF. CDR3 sequence (DNA): TGTGCCAGCAGTTTGAGCGGGGGAGGGACCTACAATGAGCAGTTCTTC.